A single sample gave rise to the 5 T cell receptor beta chains below, sequenced in a study of blood T cell repertoires in COVID-19. Assay: immunoSEQ multiplex PCR; the TCRdb copy retains only in-frame clones and omits some. The table lists 60,000 to 85,000 clones, 70% to 80% of them singletons. The sample consisted of peripheral blood. All receptors come from a human donor in a cohort sampled during active COVID-19.

In regard to this clone: The sample carries other DNA sequences with the same CDR3. The chain carries TRBV6-5 and TRBJ1-2; the match to TRBD1 covers 9 bases. The CDR3 spans 13 residues. The germline V gene has CDR1 MNHEY and CDR2 SVGAGI. The junction had 3 bases not matched to a gene; V was cut back by 6 bases and J by 4 bases. The CDR3 sequence: CASRPGQGYGYTF. Here the CDR3 DNA reads TGTGCCAGCAGGCCGGGACAGGGCTATGGCTACACCTTC.

The chain couples TRBV7-3 to TRBJ1-1, with D maybe TRBD1 (6 bases). This CDR3 is 13 amino acids long. The germline CDR1 and CDR2 sequences are SGHTA and FQGTGA. V was shortened by 3 bases and J by 4 bases, with 9 bases between the two germline ends. For the CDR3, the DNA is TGTGCCAGCAGCTTGGGAGGGGGCACTGAAGCTTTCTTT. Amino acids: CASSLGGGTEAFF.

The chain is built from TRBV29-1 and TRBJ1-2, with D unresolved. The CDR3 totals 12 residues. Deletions cut 3 bases from V and 3 bases from J, with 8 bases between. From germline, CDR1 is SQVTM and CDR2 ANQGSEA. Here the CDR3 DNA reads TGCAGCGTTGACGGGTGGGACTATGGCTACACCTTC. Translating gives CSVDGWDYGYTF.

CDR3 DNA sequence: TGCAGTGCTAGTCCCAATCTAGGAGATACGCAGTATTTT. Translation: CSASPNLGDTQYF. The chain couples TRBV20-1 to TRBJ2-3; D call uncertain. Germline V gene data show CDR1 as DFQATT and CDR2 as SNEGSKA (reference sequence). Deletions cut 3 bases from V and 5 bases from J, with 12 bases between. The CDR3 extends over 13 amino acids.

A note on this clone: A read error may account for a junction end that differs from germline. The chain joins TRBV12-3 or TRBV12-4 to TRBJ2-3, with D tentatively TRBD1 (5 bases). The CDR3 consists of 12 residues. CDR3 protein: CAGSLQGSTQYF. The CDR3 coding sequence is TGTGCCGGCAGCCTGCAGGGAAGTACGCAGTATTTT.